This T cell receptor (beta chain) stems from a study of response to subunit inactivated influenza vaccine. Findings and caveats of the study: Authors suggested each seasonal influenza vaccination recruits few new T cells.

With respect to this clonotype: The antigen remains unidentified.

V shed 0 bases and J 8 bases; nucleotides not matched to a gene: 5. Germline lookup yields CDR1 SGHRS and CDR2 YFSETQ. The CDR3 consists of 15 residues. TCRdb independently ran MiXCR on the RT-PCR reads; one entry per CDR3 protein. Found here are roughly 700,000 distinct CDR3 sequences, roughly 13% of them singletons; the top ten hold 6.5% to 8.5%. The J gene is TRBJ2-1, the V gene TRBV5-1; 10 bases align to TRBD2. The receptor was isolated from a man aged 45-60 years who received an inactivated influenza vaccine. Sequencing was performed on PBMCs from blood, taken 14 days before vaccination. The CDR3 loop reads CASSLVGLATHEQFF. CDR3 coding DNA: TGCGCCAGCAGCTTGGTGGGACTAGCGACCCATGAGCAGTTCTTC.